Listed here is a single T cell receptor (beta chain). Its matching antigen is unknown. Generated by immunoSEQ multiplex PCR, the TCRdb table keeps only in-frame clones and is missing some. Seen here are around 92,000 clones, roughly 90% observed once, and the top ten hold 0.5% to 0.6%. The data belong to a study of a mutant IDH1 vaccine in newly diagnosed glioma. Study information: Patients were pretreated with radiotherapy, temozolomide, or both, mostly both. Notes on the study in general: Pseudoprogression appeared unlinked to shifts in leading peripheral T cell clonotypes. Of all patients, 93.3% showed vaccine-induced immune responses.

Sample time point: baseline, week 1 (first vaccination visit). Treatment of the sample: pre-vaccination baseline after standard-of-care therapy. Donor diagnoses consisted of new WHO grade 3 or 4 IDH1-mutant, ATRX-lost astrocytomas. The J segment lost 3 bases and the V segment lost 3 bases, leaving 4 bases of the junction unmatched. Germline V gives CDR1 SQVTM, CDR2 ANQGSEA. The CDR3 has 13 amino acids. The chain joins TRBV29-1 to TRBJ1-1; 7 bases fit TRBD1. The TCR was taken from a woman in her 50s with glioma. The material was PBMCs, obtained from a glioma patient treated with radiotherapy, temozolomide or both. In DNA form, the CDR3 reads TGCAGCGTTGAGCCGGGGACAGACACTGAAGCTTTCTTT. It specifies CSVEPGTDTEAFF.